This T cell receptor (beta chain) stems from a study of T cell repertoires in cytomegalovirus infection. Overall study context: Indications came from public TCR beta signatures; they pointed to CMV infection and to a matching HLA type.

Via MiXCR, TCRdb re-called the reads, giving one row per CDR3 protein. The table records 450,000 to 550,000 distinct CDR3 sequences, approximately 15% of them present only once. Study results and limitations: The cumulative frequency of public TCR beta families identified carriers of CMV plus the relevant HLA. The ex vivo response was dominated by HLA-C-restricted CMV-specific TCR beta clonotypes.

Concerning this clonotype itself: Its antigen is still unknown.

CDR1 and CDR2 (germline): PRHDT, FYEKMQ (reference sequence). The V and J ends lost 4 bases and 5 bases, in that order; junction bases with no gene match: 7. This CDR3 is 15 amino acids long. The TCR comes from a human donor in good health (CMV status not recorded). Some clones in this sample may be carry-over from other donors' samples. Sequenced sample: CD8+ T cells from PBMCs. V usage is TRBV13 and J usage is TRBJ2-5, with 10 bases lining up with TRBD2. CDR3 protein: CASSSRAGGRETQYF. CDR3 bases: TGTGCCAGCAGCTCTAGAGCGGGGGGGCGCGAGACCCAGTACTTC. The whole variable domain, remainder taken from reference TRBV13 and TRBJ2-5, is AAGVIQSPRHLIKEKRETATLKCYPIPRHDTVYWYQQGPGQDPQFLISFYEKMQSDKGSIPDRFSAQQFSDYHSELNMSSLELGDSALYFCASSSRAGGRETQYFGPGTRLLVL.